This T cell receptor beta chain comes out of a study of beta chain features in type 1 diabetes. The CDR3 covers 14 residues. With V trimmed by 1 base and J by 8 bases, 10 bases remained unmatched. Germline V CDR1 and CDR2: GTSNPN, SVGIG (reference sequence). Sequenced material consisted of expressed TCRB transcripts (all of the isolated RNA was reverse transcribed). Sequencing was performed with immunoSEQ multiplex PCR; in TCRdb, only in-frame clones are kept and a portion is missing. The table lists 400,000 to 600,000 clones, 25% to 35% of them singletons. In its sample, this clone was seen a few times. What it binds is not known. Staining for CD45RO/CCR7/CD25/CD127/CD95/CD27 allowed sorting of CD4+ naive, central memory, regulatory and stem cell-like memory cells. Study-wide points: Whether HLA type affects TCRB rearrangement stayed undetermined in the present work. Shortening that was moderate but significant affected the TCRB CDR3s of Type 1 diabetes patients in all four CD4+ subsets. Fewer junction insertions and more nucleotide deletions appeared in type 1 diabetes patients.

This clonotype originated in a young man in good health. The sequencing sample was made of naive CD4+ T cells from blood. This sequence joins TRBV30 and TRBJ1-2, with 7 bases matching TRBD1. The CDR3 reads CAWSGMTGFGGYTF. The CDR3 coding sequence is TGTGCCTGGAGTGGCATGACAGGGTTTGGAGGCTACACCTTC. Combining the CDR3 with reference TRBV30 and TRBJ1-2 gives the whole variable domain SQTIHQWPATLVQPVGSPLSLECTVEGTSNPNLYWYRQAAGRGLQLLFYSVGIGQISSEVPQNLSASRPQDRQFILSSKKLLLSDSGFYLCAWSGMTGFGGYTFGSGTRLTVV.